A selection of T cell receptor beta chains follows, all from one sample in a study of PD-1 blockade in mismatch repair-deficient tumors. Generated by immunoSEQ multiplex PCR, the TCRdb table keeps only in-frame clones and is missing some. The sample has around 25,000 clones; approximately 84% are singletons. The input for sequencing was PBMCs, taken before pembrolizumab treatment. All receptors come from an adult with mismatch repair-deficient cancer. Each CDR3 is given with its conserved first and last residue. A D gene is named only where the DNA matches it firmly. Only part of the rows carry a size: once, few, many, or a class if the clone is expanded.

size	D	V	J	DNA	CDR3
once	TRBD2	TRBV28	TRBJ2-5	TGTGCCAGCAGTTTTGGCGGGAGGGCCCAACAGACCCAGTACTTC	CASSFGGRAQQTQYF
NA	NA	TRBV28	TRBJ2-5	TGTGCCAGCAGTTTCAGTAAGCAAGAGACCCAGTACTTC	CASSFSKQETQYF
NA	TRBD2	TRBV2	TRBJ2-1	TGTGCCAGCAGTGGCCCCCCTAGCGGGACCTACAATGAGCAGTTCTTC	CASSGPPSGTYNEQFF
NA	TRBD1	TRBV19	TRBJ2-5	TGTGCCAGTAGCAGGAAAAGACAGGGTCAGAAAGAGACCCAGTACTTC	CASSRKRQGQKETQYF
NA	TRBD2	TRBV9	TRBJ2-1	TGTGCCAGCAGCCCTCGGACTAGCCCCTACAATGAGCAGTTCTTC	CASSPRTSPYNEQFF
NA	NA	TRBV7-9	TRBJ2-5	TGTGCCAGCAGCCCCATAGAGACCCAGTACTTC	CASSPIETQYF
NA	NA	TRBV18	TRBJ1-2	TGTGCCAGCTCATCCAGTCTACCGGAGAGTGGCTACACCTTC	CASSSSLPESGYTF
NA	NA	TRBV27	TRBJ2-7	TGTGCCAGCAGTTGGGGAACAGGGCGGAACGAGCAGTACTTC	CASSWGTGRNEQYF
NA	NA	TRBV19	TRBJ1-5	TGTGCCACCCAGTACAGCCGGGGTAGCAATCAGCCCCAGCATTTT	CATQYSRGSNQPQHF
NA	TRBD1	TRBV6-1	TRBJ1-1	TGTGCCAGCAGTGGGGGAATTGGATCAGGGGGGACTGAAGCTTTCTTT	CASSGGIGSGGTEAFF
NA	NA	TRBV5-1	TRBJ2-3	TGCGCCAGCAGCGGCGCTAGGGATACGCAGTATTTT	CASSGARDTQYF
NA	NA	TRBV19	TRBJ2-5	TGTGCCAGTAGTCCCATCATAGGGGAGGCGGGGACCCAGTACTTC	CASSPIIGEAGTQYF